This TCR beta chain was found in a study of blood T cell repertoires in COVID-19. Per the original data handling: Reference gene primer amplification yielded estimated nucleated cell counts. The assay was immunoSEQ multiplex PCR, and TCRdb's table has in-frame clones only and misses some. The V and J calls and the clone size are those of that table, but D and trimming were determined from the DNA. The sample consists of about 63,000 clones, roughly 85% of them appearing once. This TCR was sampled from a human donor in a cohort sampled during active COVID-19. The sequenced material came from peripheral blood.

The CDR3 is CASSMRGGGSSYNEQFF. In nucleotides, the CDR3 is TGTGCCAGTAGTATGCGGGGGGGCGGGAGCTCCTACAATGAGCAGTTCTTC. This chain joins TRBV19 and TRBJ2-1, with 9 bases fitting TRBD2. CDR3 length: 17 amino acids. The J segment lost 0 bases and the V segment lost 3 bases, leaving 6 bases of the junction unmatched. Germline-derived CDR1 and CDR2 are LNHDA and SQIVND (reference sequence).